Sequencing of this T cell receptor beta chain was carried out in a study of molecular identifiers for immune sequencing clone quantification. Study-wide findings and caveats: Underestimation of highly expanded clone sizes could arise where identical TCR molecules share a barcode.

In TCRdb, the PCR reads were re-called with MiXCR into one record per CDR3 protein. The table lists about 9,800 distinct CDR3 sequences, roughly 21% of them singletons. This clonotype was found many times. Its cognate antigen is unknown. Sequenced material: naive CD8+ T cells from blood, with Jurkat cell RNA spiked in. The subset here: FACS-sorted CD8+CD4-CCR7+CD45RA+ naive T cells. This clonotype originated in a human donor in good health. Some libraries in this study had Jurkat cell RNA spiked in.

The CDR3 spells CASSDTWADSPLHF. As DNA, the CDR3 is TGTGCCAGCAGTGATACCTGGGCGGATTCACCCCTCCACTTT. The J gene is TRBJ1-6, the V gene TRBV6-1; D remains ambiguous. Trimming removed 3 bases from V and 8 bases from J, with 11 bases in between. Germline V gene data show CDR1 as MNHNS and CDR2 as SASEGT. The CDR3 is 14 residues long.